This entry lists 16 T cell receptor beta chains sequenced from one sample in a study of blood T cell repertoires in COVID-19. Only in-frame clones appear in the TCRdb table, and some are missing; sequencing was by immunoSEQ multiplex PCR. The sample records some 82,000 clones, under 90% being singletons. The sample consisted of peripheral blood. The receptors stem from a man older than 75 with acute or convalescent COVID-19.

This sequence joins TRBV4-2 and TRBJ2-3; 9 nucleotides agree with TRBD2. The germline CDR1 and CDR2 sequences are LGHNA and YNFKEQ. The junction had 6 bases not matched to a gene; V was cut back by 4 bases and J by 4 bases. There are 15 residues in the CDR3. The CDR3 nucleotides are TGTGCCAGCAGCCGGCGGGAGGGCCCGGCAGATACGCAGTATTTT. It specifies CASSRREGPADTQYF.

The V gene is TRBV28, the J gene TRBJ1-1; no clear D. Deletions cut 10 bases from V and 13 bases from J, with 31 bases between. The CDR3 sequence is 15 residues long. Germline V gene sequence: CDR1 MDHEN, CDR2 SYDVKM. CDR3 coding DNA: TGTGCCACCTTAAAATCCAACCTTAGGTTCGGTCCGGGTTTCTTT. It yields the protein CATLKSNLRFGPGFF.

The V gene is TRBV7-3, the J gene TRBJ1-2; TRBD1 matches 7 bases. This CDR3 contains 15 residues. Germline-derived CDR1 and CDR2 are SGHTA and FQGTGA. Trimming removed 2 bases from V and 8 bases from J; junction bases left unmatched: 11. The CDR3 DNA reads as TGTGCCAGCAGCTTATCAGAGACAGGGCCCTCCGGCTACACCTTC. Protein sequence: CASSLSETGPSGYTF.

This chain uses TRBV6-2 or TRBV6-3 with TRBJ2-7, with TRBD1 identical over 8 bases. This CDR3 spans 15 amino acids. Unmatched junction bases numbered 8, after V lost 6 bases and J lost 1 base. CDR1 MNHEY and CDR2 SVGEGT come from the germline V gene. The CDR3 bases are TGTGCCAGCAGCCCCTGGGGGACAGGATCCTACGAGCAGTACTTC. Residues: CASSPWGTGSYEQYF.

The CDR3 here is CASSQGGGNEQFF. Written as DNA, the CDR3 is TGTGCCAGCAGCCAAGGCGGGGGCAATGAGCAGTTCTTC. This chain connects TRBV3-1 (or the pseudogene TRBV3-2) to TRBJ2-1; TRBD2 aligns across 7 bases. After removal of 1 base from V and 6 bases from J, the junction contained 0 bases not matched to a gene. The CDR3 loop spans 13 amino acids. Germline V gene sequence: CDR1 LGHDT, CDR2 YNNKEL (reference sequence).

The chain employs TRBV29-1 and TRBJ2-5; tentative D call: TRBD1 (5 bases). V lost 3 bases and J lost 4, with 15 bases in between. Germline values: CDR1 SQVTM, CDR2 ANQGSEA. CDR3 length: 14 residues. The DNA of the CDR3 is TGCAGCGTTGACGCGCAGGGCAGCTCAGAGACCCAGTACTTC. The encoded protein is CSVDAQGSSETQYF. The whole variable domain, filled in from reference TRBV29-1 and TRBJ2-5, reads SAVISQKPSRDICQRGTSLTIQCQVDSQVTMMFWYRQQPGQSLTLIATANQGSEATYESGFVIDKFPISRPNLTFSTLTVSNMSPEDSSIYLCSVDAQGSSETQYFGPGTRLLVL.

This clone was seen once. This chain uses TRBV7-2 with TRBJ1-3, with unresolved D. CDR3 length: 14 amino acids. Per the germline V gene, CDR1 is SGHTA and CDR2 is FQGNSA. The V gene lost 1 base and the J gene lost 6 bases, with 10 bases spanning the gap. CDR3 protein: CASSLVGRANTIYF. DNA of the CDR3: TGTGCCAGCAGCTTAGTTGGTCGCGCAAACACCATATATTTT.

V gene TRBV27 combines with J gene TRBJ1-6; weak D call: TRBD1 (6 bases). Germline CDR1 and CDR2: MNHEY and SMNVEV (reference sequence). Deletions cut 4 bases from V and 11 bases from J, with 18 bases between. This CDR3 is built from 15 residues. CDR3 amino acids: CASSSRQAVGAPLHF. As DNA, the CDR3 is TGTGCCAGCAGTTCGCGACAGGCTGTCGGGGCACCCCTCCACTTT.

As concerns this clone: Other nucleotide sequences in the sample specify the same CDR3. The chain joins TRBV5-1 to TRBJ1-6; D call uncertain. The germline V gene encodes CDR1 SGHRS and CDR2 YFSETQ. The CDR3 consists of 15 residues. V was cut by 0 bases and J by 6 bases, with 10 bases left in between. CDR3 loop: CASSLEVRGNSPLHF. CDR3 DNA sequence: TGCGCCAGCAGCTTGGAAGTCCGGGGTAATTCACCCCTCCACTTT.

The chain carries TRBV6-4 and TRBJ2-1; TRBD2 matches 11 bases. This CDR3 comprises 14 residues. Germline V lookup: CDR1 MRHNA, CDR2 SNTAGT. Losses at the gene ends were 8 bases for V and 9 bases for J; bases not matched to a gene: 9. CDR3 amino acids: CASATSGSLGEQFF. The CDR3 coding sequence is TGTGCCAGCGCTACTAGCGGGAGTCTGGGTGAGCAGTTCTTC.

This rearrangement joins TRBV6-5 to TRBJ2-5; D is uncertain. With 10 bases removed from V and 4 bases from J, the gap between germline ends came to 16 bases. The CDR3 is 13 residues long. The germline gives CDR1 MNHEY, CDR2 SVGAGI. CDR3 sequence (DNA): TGTGCCACCACGAATTTGGTCGGAGAGACCCAGTACTTC. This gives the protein CATTNLVGETQYF.

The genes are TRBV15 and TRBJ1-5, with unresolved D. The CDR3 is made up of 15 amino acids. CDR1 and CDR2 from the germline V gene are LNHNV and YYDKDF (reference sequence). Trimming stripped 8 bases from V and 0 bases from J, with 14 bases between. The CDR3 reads CATGSQIVSNQPQHF. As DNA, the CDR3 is TGTGCCACCGGGTCACAGATAGTTAGCAATCAGCCCCAGCATTTT.

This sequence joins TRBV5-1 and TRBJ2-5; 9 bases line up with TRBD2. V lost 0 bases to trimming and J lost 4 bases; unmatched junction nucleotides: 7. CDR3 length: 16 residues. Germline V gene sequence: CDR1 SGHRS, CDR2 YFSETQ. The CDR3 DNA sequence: TGCGCCAGCAGCTTGGGCCTAGCGGGACGTGGAGAGACCCAGTACTTC. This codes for CASSLGLAGRGETQYF.

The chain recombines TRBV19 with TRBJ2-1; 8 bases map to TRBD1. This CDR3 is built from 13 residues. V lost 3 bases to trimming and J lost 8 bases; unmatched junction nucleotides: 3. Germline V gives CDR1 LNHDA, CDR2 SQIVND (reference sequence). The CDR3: CASSINRGDEQFF. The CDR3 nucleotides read TGTGCCAGTAGTATTAACAGGGGGGATGAGCAGTTCTTC.

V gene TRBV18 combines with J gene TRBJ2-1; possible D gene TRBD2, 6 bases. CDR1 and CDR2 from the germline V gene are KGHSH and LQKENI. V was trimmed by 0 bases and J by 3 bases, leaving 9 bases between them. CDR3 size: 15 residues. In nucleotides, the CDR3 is TGTGCCAGCTCACCACCGGGGGGATTCTACAATGAGCAGTTCTTC. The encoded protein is CASSPPGGFYNEQFF.

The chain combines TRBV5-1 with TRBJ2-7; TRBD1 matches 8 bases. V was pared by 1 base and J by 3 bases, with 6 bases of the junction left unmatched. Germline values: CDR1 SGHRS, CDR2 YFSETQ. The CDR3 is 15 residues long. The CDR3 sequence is CASSLSTGGFYEQYF. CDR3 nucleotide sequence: TGCGCCAGCAGCTTGTCCACAGGGGGATTCTACGAGCAGTACTTC. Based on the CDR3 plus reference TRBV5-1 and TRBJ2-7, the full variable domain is KAGVTQTPRYLIKTRGQQVTLSCSPISGHRSVSWYQQTPGQGLQFLFEYFSETQRNKGNFPGRFSGRQFSNSRSEMNVSTLELGDSALYLCASSLSTGGFYEQYFGPGTRLTVT.